A selection of T cell receptor beta chains follows, all from one sample in a study of blood T cell repertoires in COVID-19. Here immunoSEQ multiplex PCR was the method, and the copy in TCRdb shows in-frame clones only, minus some. The sample lists roughly 230,000 clones, 80% to 90% seen once, with about 10% in the top ten. The specimen sequenced was peripheral blood. These receptors were collected from a woman of 80 years or more with COVID-19, enrolled during active disease. The CDR3 runs from the conserved cysteine through the conserved F or W. A D gene is named only where the DNA matches it firmly. Clone size, where shown, is once, few, many, or a class for clones that have expanded.

clone_size | j_call | d_call | v_call | cdr3_nt | cdr3_aa
. | TRBJ1-2 | TRBD1 | TRBV2 | TGTGCCAGCAGTACAGGGGGTGCCTATGGCTACACCTTC | CASSTGGAYGYTF
. | TRBJ2-7 | . | TRBV19 | TGTGCCAGTAGTCCCGATAGTACTCCGGGCGAGCAGTACTTC | CASSPDSTPGEQYF
few | TRBJ1-4 | . | TRBV5-1 | TGCGCCAGCAGCTTGGGGACAGTGGCTATTGAAAAACTGTTTTTT | CASSLGTVAIEKLFF
. | TRBJ2-3 | TRBD2 | TRBV2 | TGTGCCAGCTCCTCCGGACTGAAGCGGGGGGCCGGGTCAGATACGCAGTATTTT | CASSSGLKRGAGSDTQYF
. | TRBJ1-3 | TRBD1 | TRBV6-5 | TGTGCCAGCAGGGACAGGGGGCCTGGAAACACCATATATTTT | CASRDRGPGNTIYF
. | TRBJ1-2 | TRBD1 | TRBV7-9 | TGTGCCAGCAGCCCGGACAGGGGAGAACCGAAATTCTATGGCTACACCTTC | CASSPDRGEPKFYGYTF
. | TRBJ1-2 | . | TRBV5-1 | TGCGCCAGCAGCCCGCAGAGCGGCCCCTATGGCTACACCTTC | CASSPQSGPYGYTF
. | TRBJ1-2 | TRBD1 | TRBV19 | TGTGCCAGTAGACCACCCCAGACAGGGGGCTCGTTGGGCTACACCTTC | CASRPPQTGGSLGYTF
few | TRBJ2-5 | TRBD2 | TRBV30 | TGTGCCTGGAGTGCTAGCGGGGGGGCGGGAGAGACCCAGTACTTC | CAWSASGGAGETQYF
few | TRBJ2-1 | . | TRBV6-6 | TGTGCCAGCAGCCTCAGACTGCCCAATAGCGAGCAGTTCTTC | CASSLRLPNSEQFF
few | TRBJ1-1 | . | TRBV19 | TGTGCCAGTAGTATCTCGAACACTGAAGCTTTCTTT | CASSISNTEAFF
. | TRBJ1-6 | . | TRBV3-1/TRBV3-2 | TGTGCCAGCAGCCAAGATCCAGGGTCACCCCTCCACTTT | CASSQDPGSPLHF
few | TRBJ1-1 | . | TRBV20-1 | TGCAGTGCTAGGGGGCAGACTGAAGCTTTCTTT | CSARGQTEAFF
. | TRBJ2-3 | . | TRBV7-2 | TGTGCCAGCAGCTTCGCCGGGGGACAGAGCACAGATACGCAGTATTTT | CASSFAGGQSTDTQYF
. | TRBJ1-6 | . | TRBV4-1 | TGCGCCAGCAGCCAAGCCAGCCAGGGTAACAATTCACCCCTCCACTTT | CASSQASQGNNSPLHF
once | TRBJ1-4 | . | TRBV29-1 | TGCAGCGCCCGGGGGGCCCGCCCGAAACTGTTTTTT | CSARGARPKLFF
. | TRBJ2-2 | . | TRBV19 | TGTGCCAGTCTGGCGGGACGTACTCCGAACACCGGGGAGCTGTTTTTT | CASLAGRTPNTGELFF
. | TRBJ1-1 | TRBD1 | TRBV2 | TGTGCCAGCAGTGACTGGACTACAGGGGCTGAAGCTTTCTTT | CASSDWTTGAEAFF
. | TRBJ2-5 | TRBD2 | TRBV6-5 | TGTGCCAGCAGCTACAGCGGGGGGGCGTTAGAGACCCAGTACTTC | CASSYSGGALETQYF
. | TRBJ1-2 | . | TRBV7-9 | TGTGCCAGCAGCTTATCGGGAGGGAAGGGATATGACTACACCTTC | CASSLSGGKGYDYTF
. | TRBJ1-4 | . | TRBV5-1 | TGCGCCAGCAGCAGGGGCGAGGCAACTAATGAAAAACTGTTTTTT | CASSRGEATNEKLFF
. | TRBJ1-2 | TRBD1 | TRBV7-2 | TGTGCCAGCAGCTCTTTTGACAGGGGGCCTTCCTATGGCTACACCTTC | CASSSFDRGPSYGYTF
. | TRBJ1-4 | TRBD1 | TRBV10-3 | TGTGCCACACAGGGGAATGAAAAACTGTTTTTT | CATQGNEKLFF
. | TRBJ2-3 | . | TRBV6-5 | TGTGCCAGCAGTTCACAAATCTTTACAGATACGCAGTATTTT | CASSSQIFTDTQYF
few | TRBJ1-4 | TRBD1 | TRBV4-2 | TGTGCCAGCAGTCGAACCGGGACAGGGGATGCAACTAATGAAAAACTGTTTTTT | CASSRTGTGDATNEKLFF
. | TRBJ1-1 | . | TRBV6-5 | TGTGCCAGCAGGTCCGCAGGCACTGAAGCTTTCTTT | CASRSAGTEAFF
. | TRBJ1-4 | . | TRBV15 | TGTGCCACCAGGGCTCCAACTAATGAAAAACTGTTTTTT | CATRAPTNEKLFF
few | TRBJ2-3 | TRBD2 | TRBV5-4 | TGTGCCAGCAGATCGGGACTAGCGGGGGCTAAAGATACGCAGTATTTT | CASRSGLAGAKDTQYF
. | TRBJ2-1 | TRBD1 | TRBV19 | TGTGCCAGTAGTGGACGGGACAGGAGCTCCTACAATGAGCAGTTCTTC | CASSGRDRSSYNEQFF
. | TRBJ1-2 | TRBD1 | TRBV28 | TGTGCCAGCAAGTTACAGGGGAAGGGTGTAGGCTACACCTTC | CASKLQGKGVGYTF
. | TRBJ2-5 | TRBD1 | TRBV5-1 | TGCGCCAGCAGCCACGGGGACAGTCAAGAGACCCAGTACTTC | CASSHGDSQETQYF
. | TRBJ1-2 | TRBD1 | TRBV6-1 | TGTGCCAGCAGTGACGAGGGGGCGGGTGGCTACACCTTC | CASSDEGAGGYTF
. | TRBJ1-6 | TRBD1 | TRBV18 | TGTGCCAGCTCACCTTTGGGACAGGCCCAAGGTTCACCCCTCCACTTT | CASSPLGQAQGSPLHF
. | TRBJ2-7 | . | TRBV28 | TGTGCCAGCACCATATCGGGGGTTTCGGACGAGCAGTACTTC | CASTISGVSDEQYF
. | TRBJ1-1 | . | TRBV4-1 | TGCGCCAGCAGCCAAGTCGGGGGTCGGCATCGGAACACTGAAGCTTTCTTT | CASSQVGGRHRNTEAFF
. | TRBJ2-2 | . | TRBV14 | TGTGCCAGCAGCCAAGTCTTGAACACCGGGGAGCTGTTTTTT | CASSQVLNTGELFF
. | TRBJ1-5 | . | TRBV4-1 | TGCGCCAGCAGCCAAGCCCAGGGGAGAGGCAATCAGCCCCAGCATTTT | CASSQAQGRGNQPQHF
. | TRBJ1-2 | . | TRBV7-2 | TGTGCCAGCAGTGACCCTTCACAGGGTGGAGTTGGCGGCTACACCTTC | CASSDPSQGGVGGYTF
. | TRBJ1-5 | TRBD1 | TRBV6-5 | TGTGCCAGCACTCTTCAGGGGGCAGGACAGCCCCAGCATTTT | CASTLQGAGQPQHF
. | TRBJ1-2 | TRBD1 | TRBV7-9 | TGTGCCAGCAGCGCCCAGGGGGCTGACTATGGCTACACCTTC | CASSAQGADYGYTF
. | TRBJ2-7 | . | TRBV2 | TGTGCCAGCAGTCTCAGCTCCTACGAGCAGTACTTC | CASSLSSYEQYF
. | TRBJ1-3 | TRBD1 | TRBV5-1 | TGCGCCAGCAGCTTGGGGACAGGTGATGGAAACACCATATATTTT | CASSLGTGDGNTIYF
. | TRBJ1-5 | . | TRBV6-5 | TGTGCCAGCAGTCGCGGGGGGGGCAATCAGCCCCAGCATTTT | CASSRGGGNQPQHF
. | TRBJ2-1 | . | TRBV9 | TGTGCCAGCAGCGTAGCTCCTACAGGTGAGCAGTTCTTC | CASSVAPTGEQFF
. | TRBJ2-4 | . | TRBV19 | TGTGCCAGTAGGGCCTCTTCCTTAGCCAAAAACATTCAGTACTTC | CASRASSLAKNIQYF
. | TRBJ2-3 | TRBD2 | TRBV27 | TGTGCCAGCAGTTTTAGCGGGATACCTAGCACAGATACGCAGTATTTT | CASSFSGIPSTDTQYF
. | TRBJ2-3 | TRBD2 | TRBV4-3 | TGCGCCAGCAGCCAAGCCCTGCCGCGGGGGGGTCGACTCTCCTCTAGCACAGATACGCAGTATTTT | CASSQALPRGGRLSSSTDTQYF
. | TRBJ1-2 | TRBD1 | TRBV28 | TGTGCCAGCAGCCTAGGACAGGGCCACCTCTTGGGCTACACCTTC | CASSLGQGHLLGYTF
. | TRBJ1-4 | TRBD1 | TRBV29-1 | TGCAGCGCGGACAGGGGATCGGGTGAAAAACTGTTTTTT | CSADRGSGEKLFF
. | TRBJ2-5 | . | TRBV10-3 | TGTGCCATCAAGGCGGGACCAAGCCAAGAGACCCAGTACTTC | CAIKAGPSQETQYF
. | TRBJ1-6 | . | TRBV7-2 | TGTGCCAGCAGCTTAGTTTCGGGGAGTTCACCCCTCCACTTT | CASSLVSGSSPLHF